This TCR beta chain is drawn from a study of cytomegalovirus exposure and HLA in healthy donors. Turning to the study itself: Early released data had about 80 million unique TCRs, all coming from HLA-typed donors. Study results and limitations: A previous analysis found most TCR beta V segments productive roughly 87% or roughly 30% of the time. Researchers counted around 150 TCR beta chains as cytomegalovirus-associated.

Of note for this clone: Antigen: not known.

Primers for the PCR totalled 60 Vbeta and 13 Jbeta. The method was immunoSEQ multiplex PCR; TCRdb's version includes in-frame clones alone and lacks a portion of them. The sample lists 100,000 to 150,000 clones; 77% were seen once. Sequencing input: PBMCs. The TCR was taken from a woman in her thirties or forties in good health and CMV-seropositive.

CDR3 sequence reads: CASFTFRDRGHDEKLFF. Written as DNA, the CDR3 is TGTGCCAGCTTCACTTTCCGGGACAGGGGGCACGATGAAAAACTGTTTTTT. The genes are TRBV25-1 and TRBJ1-4; 12 positions match TRBD1. Germline V gene sequence: CDR1 MGHDK, CDR2 SYGVNS. The CDR3 runs 17 residues. Trimming cost V 8 bases and J 6 bases; bases outside gene matches: 13.